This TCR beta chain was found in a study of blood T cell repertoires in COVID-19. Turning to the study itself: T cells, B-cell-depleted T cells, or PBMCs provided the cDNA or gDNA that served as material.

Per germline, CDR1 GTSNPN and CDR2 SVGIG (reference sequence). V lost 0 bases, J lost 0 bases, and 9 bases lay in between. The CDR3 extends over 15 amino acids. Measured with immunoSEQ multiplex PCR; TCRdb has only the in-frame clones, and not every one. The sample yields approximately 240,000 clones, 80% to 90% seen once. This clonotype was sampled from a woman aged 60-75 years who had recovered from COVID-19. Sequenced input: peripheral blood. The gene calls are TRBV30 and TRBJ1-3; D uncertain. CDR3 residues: CAWSVGRLSGNTIYF. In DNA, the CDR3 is TGTGCCTGGAGTGTTGGGAGACTCTCTGGAAACACCATATATTTT.